The T cell receptor (beta chain) under discussion was sequenced for a study of T-cell reconstitution after alpha-beta-depleted transplantation in children. Using unique molecular identifiers, the investigators prepared the TCRbeta library. One entry per CDR3 protein results from TCRdb running MiXCR on the PCR reads. Here the sample spans about 78,000 distinct CDR3 sequences, 13% to 15% being singletons. The CDR3 totals 13 residues. Germline V gives CDR1 LGHNA, CDR2 YSLEER. Trimming stripped 0 bases from V and 8 bases from J, with 7 bases between. Study conclusions and caveats: Fresh T-cell production supplied most of the T-cell counts and diversity seen one year after transplant. Surviving recipient T cells and thymic progenitors produced the high day-60 TCRbeta diversity seen in some patients. Reportedly, only several hundred clones from non-depleted graft cells drove alpha-beta T-cell counts at about two months.

Of note for this clonotype: Antigen unknown.

This specimen was PBMCs, mostly from graft donor cells, taken 180 days after TCRalphabeta/CD19-depleted stem cell transplant. This chain uses TRBV4-3 with TRBJ2-2; D is ambiguous. This TCR came from a male patient aged 2 to 10 who had a stem cell transplant for acute lymphoblastic leukemia, so the T cells may come from the graft donor. CDR3 sequence (DNA): TGCGCCAGCAGCCAAGATAGGTGGGGGGAGCTGTTTTTT. This codes for CASSQDRWGELFF.